The rows below give T cell receptor beta chains drawn from one sample of a study of T cell repertoires in cytomegalovirus infection. Their cognate antigens are unknown. Each CDR3 protein is one row after TCRdb ran MiXCR on the reads. The sample records 200,000 to 250,000 distinct CDR3 sequences, 30% to 45% being singletons. Sequences were derived from CD8+ T cells from cultured PBMCs, sampled from culture after CMV antigen stimulation. Every receptor here comes from a human donor in good health (CMV status not recorded). Some clones in this sample may be carry-over from other donors' samples. Each CDR3 is given with its conserved first and last residue. A D gene is named only where the DNA matches it firmly. Only part of the rows carry a size: once, few, many, or a class if the clone is expanded.

d_call,j_call,clone_size,v_call,cdr3_nt,cdr3_aa
-,TRBJ1-2,few,TRBV6-1,TGTGCCAGCAGTGGGGAGTGGGGCCGGGATGGCTACACCTTC,CASSGEWGRDGYTF
-,TRBJ2-5,few,TRBV28,TGTGCCAGCAGCTTACAGGGTGACCAAGAGACCCAGTACTTC,CASSLQGDQETQYF
-,TRBJ2-7,-,TRBV9,TGTGCCAGCAGCCCCCGACAGGAGGGCGAGCAGTACTTC,CASSPRQEGEQYF
-,TRBJ2-1,-,TRBV6-8,TGTGCCAGCAGTTACGGCGGCTCCTACAATGAGCAGTTCTTC,CASSYGGSYNEQFF
-,TRBJ2-5,few,TRBV7-9,TGTGCCAGCAGCCCCCCCCCCGGACATCAAGAGACCCAGTACTTC,CASSPPPGHQETQYF
-,TRBJ2-1,-,TRBV14,TGTGCCAGCAGCCAAGATTCGGGAGAAATTAACAATGAGCAGTTCTTC,CASSQDSGEINNEQFF
TRBD1,TRBJ2-7,-,TRBV6-1,TGTGCCAGCAGTGAAATCCCAGGGACAGCCATTTTCTACGAGCAGTACTTC,CASSEIPGTAIFYEQYF
TRBD2,TRBJ2-1,-,TRBV4-1,TGTGCCAGCAGCCACGGCGAGGGGACTAGCGGGAGCCATGAGCAGTTCTTC,CASSHGEGTSGSHEQFF
TRBD1,TRBJ2-7,-,TRBV7-2,TGTGCAAGCAGCTTAGAGGGGTGGGGACAGGGCCACGAGACGTACTTC,CASSLEGWGQGHETYF
TRBD1,TRBJ1-4,-,TRBV12-5,TGTGCTAGTGGTTTGGACATACTCCACGGACAGGGGAGGGAAAAACTGTTTTTT,CASGLDILHGQGREKLFF
-,TRBJ2-3,many,TRBV29-1,TGCAGCGTCGGGCCGAGGGATACGCAGTATTTT,CSVGPRDTQYF
-,TRBJ2-1,many,TRBV3-1,TGTGCCAGCAGCCCGCCAGGGCGTATATACAATGAGCAGTTCTTC,CASSPPGRIYNEQFF
TRBD1,TRBJ1-1,-,TRBV27,TGTGCCAGCAGTTATGGACAGGGGGACACTGAAGCTTTCTTT,CASSYGQGDTEAFF
-,TRBJ2-7,-,TRBV29-1,TGCAGCGTCCGCGGGACCCGGTACGAGCAGTACTTC,CSVRGTRYEQYF
TRBD1,TRBJ1-6,-,TRBV5-4,TGTGCCAGCAGCTTGGAGGTGACAGGGGAAGGATCGGCACCCCTCCACTTT,CASSLEVTGEGSAPLHF
TRBD2,TRBJ2-1,-,TRBV7-3,TGTGCCAGCAGCCCCTCTAGCGGGAGGGGTAACAATGAGCAGTTCTTC,CASSPSSGRGNNEQFF
-,TRBJ1-1,-,TRBV12-3/TRBV12-4,TGTGCCAGCAGTGATCGGACAGTTGCTGGTCCTTTCTTT,CASSDRTVAGPFF
TRBD2,TRBJ2-2,many,TRBV7-8,TGTGCCAGCAGCTTAAGGGGACTAGCGCCACGGGAGCTGTTTTTT,CASSLRGLAPRELFF
-,TRBJ2-5,-,TRBV7-9,TGTGCCAGCAGCTCGGCAGGGGCCTACCAAGAGACCCAGTACTTC,CASSSAGAYQETQYF
-,TRBJ2-7,-,TRBV27,TGTGCCAGCAGTTTATCTCAGGGCCCAATCTCGTACGAGCAGTACTTC,CASSLSQGPISYEQYF
-,TRBJ2-7,once,TRBV7-6,TGTGCCAGCAGCTCAGCGGGGACAGCTCTTGAGCAGTACTTC,CASSSAGTALEQYF
-,TRBJ2-1,-,TRBV7-4,TGTGCCAGCAGCCCCGTCTCAAACTCCTACAATGAGCAGTTCTTC,CASSPVSNSYNEQFF
-,TRBJ2-7,-,TRBV7-4,TGTGCCAGCAGCTTAATGGGACTCCGGCCATACGAGCAGTACTTC,CASSLMGLRPYEQYF
TRBD1,TRBJ2-7,-,TRBV4-2,TGTGCCAGCAGCCAAGAGTTAAGGCCATATAGGGACAGGTATTACGAGCAGTACTTC,CASSQELRPYRDRYYEQYF
TRBD2,TRBJ2-7,once,TRBV20-1,TGCAGTGCTAGAGATGAAGCGGGAGCCAACGAGCAGTACTTC,CSARDEAGANEQYF
TRBD1,TRBJ2-7,many,TRBV7-2,TGTGCCAGCAGCTTAGGCACCGGGACAGGGGGAGTGCAGCAGTACTTC,CASSLGTGTGGVQQYF
TRBD1,TRBJ2-7,few,TRBV9,TGTGCCAGCAGCGAAACAGGGGGCCGAAACTACGAGCAGTACTTC,CASSETGGRNYEQYF
-,TRBJ2-2,-,TRBV14,TGTGCCAGCAGCCAAGTGAGGCTAGCGTCGAACACCGGGGAGCTGTTTTTT,CASSQVRLASNTGELFF
-,TRBJ2-7,-,TRBV5-1,TGCGCCAGCAGCCCTTCCGCGGGGCCCTACGAGCAGTACTTC,CASSPSAGPYEQYF
TRBD1,TRBJ1-2,-,TRBV16,TGTGCCAGCAGCCAATCCCAGGGGGCTGGCTATGGCTACACCTTC,CASSQSQGAGYGYTF
-,TRBJ2-7,-,TRBV14,TGTGCCAGCAGCCAAGACAGCCACAGAAGCCACGAGCAGTACTTC,CASSQDSHRSHEQYF
-,TRBJ1-2,-,TRBV14,TGTGCCAGCAGCCAAGATAACAGGTTATATGGCTACACCTTC,CASSQDNRLYGYTF
TRBD2,TRBJ2-7,-,TRBV28,TGTGCCAGCAGTTTACGTAGACTAGCGGGAGGGCCGGGGTCCCTCTACGAGCAGTACTTC,CASSLRRLAGGPGSLYEQYF
-,TRBJ1-2,few,TRBV29-1,TGCAGCGTCCTTAATTCGAGGAACTATGGCTACACCTTC,CSVLNSRNYGYTF
TRBD2,TRBJ2-7,-,TRBV12-3/TRBV12-4,TGTGCCAGCAGTACCTCTAGCGGTTCCACCTACGAGCAGTACTTC,CASSTSSGSTYEQYF
TRBD2,TRBJ2-1,few,TRBV4-1,TGCGCCAGCAGCCCCCAAACTAGCGGGGAATACAATGAGCAGTTCTTC,CASSPQTSGEYNEQFF
TRBD1,TRBJ1-1,-,TRBV28,TGTGCCAGCAGAAAGGACAGGGGACGGGACACTGAAGCTTTCTTT,CASRKDRGRDTEAFF
TRBD2,TRBJ2-5,once,TRBV2,TGTGCCAGCAGTCTACTAGCGGGGGTGCGGGAGACCCAGTACTTC,CASSLLAGVRETQYF
-,TRBJ1-2,few,TRBV12-3/TRBV12-4,TGTGCCAGCAGTTCCCCCACGACAGGATTCTATGGCTACACCTTC,CASSSPTTGFYGYTF
-,TRBJ2-7,-,TRBV11-2,TGTGCCAGCAGCCCCGAGGGTCTACACGAGCAGTACTTC,CASSPEGLHEQYF
TRBD2,TRBJ2-1,-,TRBV28,TGTGCCAGCAGTTCTAGCGGGAGGGTCCATGAGCAGTTCTTC,CASSSSGRVHEQFF
-,TRBJ2-5,-,TRBV7-9,TGTGCCAGCAGCTTAGCGAGGGTCCAACCCCACCAAGAGACCCAGTACTTC,CASSLARVQPHQETQYF
TRBD1,TRBJ1-1,-,TRBV11-2,TGTGCCAGCAGCTTAGATCGGGACAGGGGGCTTGCTGAAGCTTTCTTT,CASSLDRDRGLAEAFF
-,TRBJ2-7,few,TRBV11-2,TGTGCCAGCAGCTTGGAGTATAGCGGCCACTACGAGCAGTACTTC,CASSLEYSGHYEQYF
TRBD2,TRBJ2-7,-,TRBV14,TGTGCCAGCAGCCCCCGGGACTATTCCTACGAGCAGTACTTC,CASSPRDYSYEQYF
-,TRBJ2-2,few,TRBV20-1,TGCAGTGCTAGACGTCCGGATAAAAGCACCGGGGAGCTGTTTTTT,CSARRPDKSTGELFF
TRBD1,TRBJ2-1,-,TRBV2,TGTGCCAGCAGTCATACGGGACAGTTATCCTCCTACAATGAGCAGTTCTTC,CASSHTGQLSSYNEQFF
TRBD2,TRBJ2-2,-,TRBV7-7,TGTGCTAGCAGCCCAACTAGCGGCCCTGAGCGAGGGGAGCTGTTTTTT,CASSPTSGPERGELFF
TRBD2,TRBJ2-2,-,TRBV6-6,TGTGCCAGCAGTACCCCGGTGCTAGCGGGAGCGAGCGGGGAGCTGTTTTTT,CASSTPVLAGASGELFF
TRBD2,TRBJ2-7,few,TRBV11-2,TGTGCCAGCAGCGAGCGTAGCGGGAGGACAGATATCTACGAGCAGTACTTC,CASSERSGRTDIYEQYF
TRBD1,TRBJ2-1,few,TRBV30,TGTGCCTGGAGTGTACGGCAGATGGACAGGCCAGGGGGCACACACAATGAGCAGTTCTTC,CAWSVRQMDRPGGTHNEQFF
-,TRBJ2-1,-,TRBV9,TGTGCCAGCAGCGTAGTAATCTTAGGGGGGGAACAAACCGGGGTGAATGAGCAGTTCTTC,CASSVVILGGEQTGVNEQFF
-,TRBJ2-2,many,TRBV12-3/TRBV12-4,TGTGCCAGCAGTTTAGGGACTCCGGGGACCGGGGAGCTGTTTTTT,CASSLGTPGTGELFF
TRBD2,TRBJ2-1,-,TRBV6-9,TGTGCCAGCACTACAACGACTAGCGGGAGTCCGATCAATGAGCAGTTCTTC,CASTTTTSGSPINEQFF